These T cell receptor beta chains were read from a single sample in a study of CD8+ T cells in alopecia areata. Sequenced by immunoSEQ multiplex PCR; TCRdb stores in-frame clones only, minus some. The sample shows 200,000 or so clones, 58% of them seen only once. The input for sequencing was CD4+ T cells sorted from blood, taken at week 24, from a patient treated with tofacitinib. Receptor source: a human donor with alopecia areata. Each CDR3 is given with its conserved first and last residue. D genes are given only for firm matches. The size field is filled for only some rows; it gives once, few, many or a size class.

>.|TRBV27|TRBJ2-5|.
TGTGCCAGCAGTGTTACCGGGACAACCTCGGCGGTGACCCAGTACTTC
CASSVTGTTSAVTQYF
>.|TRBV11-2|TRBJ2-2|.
TGTGCCAGCAGCTTAACTACACGAAACACCGGGGAGCTGTTTTTT
CASSLTTRNTGELFF
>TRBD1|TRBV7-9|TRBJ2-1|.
TGTGCCAGCAGCTCGGACAGGATGCTCAATGAGCAGTTCTTC
CASSSDRMLNEQFF
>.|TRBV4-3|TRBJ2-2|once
TGCGCCAGCAGCCAAGACAGGGAGCCGAACACCGGGGAGCTGTTTTTT
CASSQDREPNTGELFF
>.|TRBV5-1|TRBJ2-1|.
TGCGCCAGCAGCTTGGGTAGCCGCTTACCAAGCTCCTACAATGAGCAGTTCTTC
CASSLGSRLPSSYNEQFF
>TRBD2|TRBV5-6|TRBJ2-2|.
TGTGCCAGCAGAACCAGGGGACTAGCGGGGCCCGCAGGGGAGCTGTTTTTT
CASRTRGLAGPAGELFF
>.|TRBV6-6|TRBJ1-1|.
TGTGCCAGCAGTTACTCGAAACCGGTGAACACTGAAGCTTTCTTT
CASSYSKPVNTEAFF
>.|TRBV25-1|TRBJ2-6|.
TGTGCCAGCAGTTGGTTCAGCAGCCCTGGGGCCAACGTCCTGACTTTC
CASSWFSSPGANVLTF
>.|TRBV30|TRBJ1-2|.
TGTGCCTGGAGTGGAATCCTAGGCGGCTATGGCTACACCTTC
CAWSGILGGYGYTF
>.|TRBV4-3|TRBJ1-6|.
TGCGCCAGCAGCCAAGATCCGTGGGTCAGGGAGTCACCCCTCCACTTT
CASSQDPWVRESPLHF
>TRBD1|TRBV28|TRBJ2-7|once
TGTGCCAGCAGTCTCCCCCGGCAGGGGGCGGGCGAGCAGTACTTC
CASSLPRQGAGEQYF
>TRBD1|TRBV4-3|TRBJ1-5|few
TGCGCCAGCAGCCCGCGGGCAGGGGGTTATCAGCCCCAGCATTTT
CASSPRAGGYQPQHF
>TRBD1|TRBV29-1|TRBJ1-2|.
TGCAGCGTTACAACAGGGGATGGCTACACCTTC
CSVTTGDGYTF
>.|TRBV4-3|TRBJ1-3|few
TGCGCCAGCAGCCAAGATCGCTCCCGTGGCACCATATATTTT
CASSQDRSRGTIYF
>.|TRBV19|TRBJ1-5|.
TGTGCCAGTAGTATCCAGGGGACCTATTTTGATCAGCCCCAGCATTTT
CASSIQGTYFDQPQHF
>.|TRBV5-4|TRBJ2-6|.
TGTGCCAGCAGCATCCCAGGGCGCAACTCTGGGGCCAACGTCCTGACTTTC
CASSIPGRNSGANVLTF
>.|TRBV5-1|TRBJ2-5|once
TGCGCCAGCAGCTTGGTTCCGGAGCAAGAGACCCAGTACTTC
CASSLVPEQETQYF
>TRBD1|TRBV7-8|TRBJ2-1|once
TGTGCCAGCAGCATTGGATCGGGACAGACGAGCTCCTACAATGAGCAGTTCTTC
CASSIGSGQTSSYNEQFF
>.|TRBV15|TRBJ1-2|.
TGTGCCACCAGCAGGTACATCTCCCGAGATAACTATGGCTACACCTTC
CATSRYISRDNYGYTF
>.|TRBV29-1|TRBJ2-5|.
TGCAGCGTGATGGGCTGGGGGCAGGGAATTGAGACCCAGTACTTC
CSVMGWGQGIETQYF
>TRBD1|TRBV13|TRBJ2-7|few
TGTGCCAGCAGCTTGCGACCAGGGGGATCTGGCTCCTACGAGCAGTACTTC
CASSLRPGGSGSYEQYF
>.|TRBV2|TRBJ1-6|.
TGTGCCAGCGAAAGGAGCTCACCCCTCCACTTT
CASERSSPLHF
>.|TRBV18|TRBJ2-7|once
TGTGCCAGCTCACGCGGGACCACCTACGAGCAGTACTTC
CASSRGTTYEQYF
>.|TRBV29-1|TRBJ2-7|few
TGCAGCGGTCTAAACAGGGTTGGAAGGTCGAACGAGCAGTACTTC
CSGLNRVGRSNEQYF
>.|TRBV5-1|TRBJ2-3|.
TGCGCCAGCAGCTTGGAGACAAGCGGGGATACGCAGTATTTT
CASSLETSGDTQYF
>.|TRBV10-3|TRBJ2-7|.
TGTGCCATCGGGGATGAGGACTCCGCCTACGAGCAGTACTTC
CAIGDEDSAYEQYF
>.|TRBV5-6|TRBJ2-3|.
TGTGCCAGCAGCTTGGGACAGCTAAGCACAGATACGCAGTATTTT
CASSLGQLSTDTQYF
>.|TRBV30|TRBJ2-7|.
TGTGCCTGGAGTGTTGGGACCTTCGACGAGCAGTACTTC
CAWSVGTFDEQYF
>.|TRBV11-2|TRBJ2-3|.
TGTGCCAGCAGTCCCCTCGGCCAGGGGACAGATACGCAGTATTTT
CASSPLGQGTDTQYF
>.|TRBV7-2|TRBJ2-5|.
TGTGCCAGCAGCCCAGGGACACTCCAAGAGACCCAGTACTTC
CASSPGTLQETQYF
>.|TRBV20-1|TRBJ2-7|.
TGCAGTGCTAGAGCCTACGAGCAGTACTTC
CSARAYEQYF
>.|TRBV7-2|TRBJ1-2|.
TGTGCCAGCAGCTTAGCCCAGAACTACTATGGCTACACCTTC
CASSLAQNYYGYTF
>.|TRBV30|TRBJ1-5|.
TGTGCCTGGAGTGTACGCCCCAATCAGCCCCAGCATTTT
CAWSVRPNQPQHF
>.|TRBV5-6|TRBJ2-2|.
TGTGCCAGCAGCCTGAATCCAACCGGGGAGCTGTTTTTT
CASSLNPTGELFF
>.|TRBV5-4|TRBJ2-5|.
TGTGCCAGCAGCGACGCTTTGAGGGGGATGAAGACCCAGTACTTC
CASSDALRGMKTQYF
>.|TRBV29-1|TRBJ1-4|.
TGCAGCGGGGGGGAGCTGGAAAAACTGTTTTTT
CSGGELEKLFF
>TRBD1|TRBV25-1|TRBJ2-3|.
TGTGCCAGCAGTGAGAATACGGGACAGGGGAGCACAGATACGCAGTATTTT
CASSENTGQGSTDTQYF
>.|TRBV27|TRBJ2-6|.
TGTGCCAGCAAGAACGGTGGATGGAGCTCTGGGGCCAACGTCCTGACTTTC
CASKNGGWSSGANVLTF
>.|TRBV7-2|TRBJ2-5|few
TGTGCCAGCAGCCAGACGCTGTTCCAAGAGACCCAGTACTTC
CASSQTLFQETQYF
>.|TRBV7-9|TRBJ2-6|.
TGTGCCAGCAGCTTAGAGTGGTTCTCTGGGGCCAACGTCCTGACTTTC
CASSLEWFSGANVLTF
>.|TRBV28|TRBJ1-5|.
TGTGCCAGCAGTTCCCTCGATCAGGGGAAGCATTTT
CASSSLDQGKHF
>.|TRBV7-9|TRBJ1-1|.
TGTGCCAGCAGCTTAGCTGGGGGACCTAACACTGAAGCTTTCTTT
CASSLAGGPNTEAFF
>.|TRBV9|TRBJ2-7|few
TGTGCCAGCAGCGCCCGGGGGGCCCTCCTGAACGAGCAGTACTTC
CASSARGALLNEQYF
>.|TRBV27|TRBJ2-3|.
TGTGCCAGCGGACGAACAGATACGCAGTATTTT
CASGRTDTQYF
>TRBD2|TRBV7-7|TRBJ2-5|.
TGTGCCAGCAGCGCGTGGGAGGGTACCCAGTACTTC
CASSAWEGTQYF
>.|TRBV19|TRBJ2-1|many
TGTGCCAGTAGTATTCAACTCGGTGAGCAGTTCTTC
CASSIQLGEQFF
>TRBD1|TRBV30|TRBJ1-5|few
TGTGCCTGGGGATTAGGGACAGGAAGCAATCAGCCCCAGCATTTT
CAWGLGTGSNQPQHF
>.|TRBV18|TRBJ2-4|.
TGTGCCAGCTCACCGGAGGGGACATTGGAGAGCATTCAGTACTTC
CASSPEGTLESIQYF
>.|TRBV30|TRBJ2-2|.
TGTGCCTGGAACCCCGGGGACACCGGGGAGCTGTTTTTT
CAWNPGDTGELFF
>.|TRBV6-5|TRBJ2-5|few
TGTGCCAGCAGCCCCTATCGAGAAGAGACCCAGTACTTC
CASSPYREETQYF